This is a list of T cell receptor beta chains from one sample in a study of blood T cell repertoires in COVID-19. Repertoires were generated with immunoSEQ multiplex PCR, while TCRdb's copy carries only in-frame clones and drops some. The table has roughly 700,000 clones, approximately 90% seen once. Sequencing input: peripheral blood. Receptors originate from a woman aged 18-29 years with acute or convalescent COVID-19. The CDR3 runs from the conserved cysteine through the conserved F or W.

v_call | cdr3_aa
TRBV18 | CASSPGTENEKLFF
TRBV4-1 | CASSHLSREDNEQFF
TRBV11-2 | CASREMGGAEAFF
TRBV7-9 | CASSPGTGASPHNSPLHF
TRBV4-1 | CASSQGEVNTEAFF
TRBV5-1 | CASSLDAVNGYTF
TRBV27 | CASSPHGADRGEKLFF
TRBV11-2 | CASSLVWRGTGEDTQYF
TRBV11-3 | CASSLRGTGPSGELFF
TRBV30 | CASGLPPEAFF
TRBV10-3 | CAISETGRTNTEAFF
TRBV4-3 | CASSRSAGDTEAFF
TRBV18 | CASSQRVENTEAFF
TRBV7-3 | CASSLIGGGPPYNEQFF
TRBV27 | CASSADRAGWTYGYTF
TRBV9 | CASSVRGLAGDEQYF
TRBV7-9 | CASSSTLGTGAEAFF
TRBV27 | CASSGGSDGYTF
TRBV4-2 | CASSQDSPKGHLNTEAFF
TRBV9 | CASSNRVGGGYTF
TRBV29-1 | CSVVRSGTVEAFF
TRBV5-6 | CASSLARFNTGELFF
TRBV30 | CAWSRTSGGADTQYF
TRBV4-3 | CASSQDFWSRESYEQYF
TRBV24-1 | CAPKGGGGYTF
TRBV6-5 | CASSYRPPGRTGELFF
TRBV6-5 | CASSTTGTGGEKLFF
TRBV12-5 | CASFSSLRGYTF
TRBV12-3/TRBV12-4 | CATRGGGTEKLFF
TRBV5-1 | CASSLGATDNSPLHF
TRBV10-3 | CAISDNSRGAGELFF
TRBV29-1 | CSVESPGSDYGYTF
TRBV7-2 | CASSLLLAGLYNEQFF
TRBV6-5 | CASRGDRGAKNIQYF
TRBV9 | CASSLASGRANTGELFF
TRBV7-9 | CASSTELWTGTYEQYF
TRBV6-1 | CASSDPTDYGYTF
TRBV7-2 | CASSSDRARDYGYTF